This is a list of T cell receptor beta chains from one sample in a study of blood T cells in healthy people across ages. TCRdb reprocessed the 5' RACE reads with MiXCR, giving one entry per CDR3 protein. The sample has 650,000 to 900,000 distinct CDR3 sequences; approximately 67% are singletons. Specimen: blood. These receptors all stem from a young man in good health. The conserved cysteine and the conserved F or W are not part of the CDR3 here.

v_gene	CDR3aa
TRBV6-5	ASSLFSGETSTDTQY
TRBV28	ASSLGDRDGYGYT
TRBV5-1	ASSPGTGTSYEQY
TRBV7-2	ASSLFLEQF
TRBV6-2/TRBV6-3	ASSWTALIAGYT
TRBV27	ASSSGQGRTPLH
TRBV5-1	ASSFGTGSGYEQY
TRBV7-2	ASSLYIRASGDHEQF
TRBV20-1	SALTSGGAQETQY
TRBV7-2	ASSLGRTGLETQY
TRBV7-7	ASSLGLAGVGETQY
TRBV7-3	ASSPTSGGPGETQY
TRBV12-3/TRBV12-4	ASSLTSVAGQADTQY
TRBV4-3	ASSQDRGLAGGPGETQY
TRBV9	ASSPGGLAGNSYEQY
TRBV20-1	SAMHRGIDTGELF
TRBV2	ASSLTPPNQPQH
TRBV29-1	SVTLRRGAYNEQF
TRBV7-3	ASSSNVNTEAF
TRBV6-4	ASEGQLYGYT
TRBV27	ASSLWVAGSSTDTQY
TRBV15	ATSSLSESYGYT